The 5 T cell receptor beta chains presented below share a single source sample, sequenced in a study of T cells in Graves' hyperthyroidism and ophthalmopathy. From RNA transcripts, TCR beta CDR3 regions were amplified. An initial round of RT-PCR targeting the TCR CDR3 relied on the HTBI primer set. TCRdb independently ran MiXCR on the multiplex PCR reads; one entry per CDR3 protein. Of approximately 480,000 distinct CDR3 sequences listed, roughly 20% are singletons. Input material: blood. The receptors shown here come from a man aged 18-30 years with Graves' hyperthyroidism.

This clonotype showed up just a few times. The V call is TRBV28, the J call TRBJ2-7; D unclear. The germline V gene has CDR1 MDHEN and CDR2 SYDVKM. Trimming left V 2 bases short and J 5 bases short, with 7 bases between. The CDR3 has 12 residues. CDR3 sequence reads: CASSLSRNEQYF. CDR3 sequence (DNA): TGTGCCAGCAGTTTAAGCCGGAACGAGCAGTACTTC.

This sequence joins TRBV20-1 and TRBJ2-5; 7 bases are shared with TRBD2. Germline lookup yields CDR1 DFQATT and CDR2 SNEGSKA (reference sequence). The CDR3 spans 14 residues. The trim removed 3 bases at V and 1 base at J, leaving 5 bases unmatched. CDR3 coding DNA: TGCAGTGCTAGGGGGGGGAACAGCCAAGAGACCCAGTACTTC. Its protein product is CSARGGNSQETQYF.

The CDR3 here is CSATPTQGDTEAFF. CDR3 nucleotide sequence: TGCAGTGCTACCCCGACCCAGGGGGACACTGAAGCTTTCTTT. The rearrangement joins TRBV20-1 to TRBJ1-1; 7 bases map to TRBD1. The trim removed 4 bases at V and 3 bases at J, leaving 8 bases unmatched. Germline loops: CDR1 DFQATT, CDR2 SNEGSKA (reference sequence). The CDR3 contains 14 residues.

This chain uses TRBV6-5 with TRBJ1-5; no definite D call. V shed 4 bases and J shed 4 bases, with 14 bases lying between them. This CDR3 region has 15 residues. Germline lookup yields CDR1 MNHEY and CDR2 SVGAGI. In DNA form, the CDR3 reads TGTGCCAGCAGTTTCGGCCGGGGAGTTAATCAGCCCCAGCATTTT. It yields the protein CASSFGRGVNQPQHF.

The V call is TRBV11-2, the J call TRBJ1-1; 8 bases map to TRBD1. V lost 5 bases to trimming and J lost 1 base; unmatched junction nucleotides: 12. The germline V gene encodes CDR1 SGHAT and CDR2 FQNNGV. The CDR3 has 17 residues. The CDR3 region has the DNA TGTGCCAGCAGCAACGAGGACAGGGTCAGAGGGAACACTGAAGCTTTCTTT. Protein sequence: CASSNEDRVRGNTEAFF.